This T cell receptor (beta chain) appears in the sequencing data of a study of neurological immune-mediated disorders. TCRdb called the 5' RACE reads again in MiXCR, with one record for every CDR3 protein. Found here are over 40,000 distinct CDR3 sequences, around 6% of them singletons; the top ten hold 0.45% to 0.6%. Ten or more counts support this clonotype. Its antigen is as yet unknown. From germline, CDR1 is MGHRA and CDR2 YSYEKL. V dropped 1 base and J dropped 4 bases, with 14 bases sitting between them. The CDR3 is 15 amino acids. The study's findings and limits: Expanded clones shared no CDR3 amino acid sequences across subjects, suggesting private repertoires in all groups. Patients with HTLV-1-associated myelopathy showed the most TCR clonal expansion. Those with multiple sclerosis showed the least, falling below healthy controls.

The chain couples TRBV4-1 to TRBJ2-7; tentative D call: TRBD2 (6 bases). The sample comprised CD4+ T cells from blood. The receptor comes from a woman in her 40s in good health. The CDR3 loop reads CASSQGGTSVYEQYF. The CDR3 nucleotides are TGCGCCAGCAGCCAAGGGGGGACTTCAGTTTACGAGCAGTACTTC.